This T cell receptor (beta chain) is from a study of immune heterogeneity within non-small cell lung tumors. Study information: Histology included several squamous cell carcinomas, fewer than 13 non-squamous carcinomas and 1 unspecified tumor. Findings of the study overall: Identical dominant CDR3 beta clonotypes showed recurrence across tumor sites within a patient, and site-unique high-frequency clones were also present. Local tumor mutational burden and local T-cell repertoire clonality showed a moderate significant correlation, R 0.3 to 0.4.

The CDR3 length is 15 residues. After removal of 5 bases from V and 2 bases from J, the junction contained 6 bases not matched to a gene. Germline values: CDR1 SGHTA, CDR2 FQGTGA. Template input was genomic DNA from bulk tumor (roughly 630 ng per sample). The authors collected several far-apart biopsies from each primary tumor during surgery. The patients were newly diagnosed with non-small cell lung cancer, had not been treated, and had curative surgery. This clonotype was observed many times. Its target is not known. It was a multiplex PCR that amplified TCR beta CDR3, with 32 V and 13 J primers. TCRdb reprocessed the multiplex PCR reads via MiXCR and lists one record per CDR3 protein. Of around 29,000 distinct CDR3 sequences listed, more than 25% are singletons.

The sample consisted of lung tumor tissue. The sequence was collected from a man aged 40-49 years with non-small cell lung cancer. The gene calls are TRBV7-3 and TRBJ2-3, with TRBD2 matching over 8 bases. CDR3 nucleotides: TGTGCCAGCAGCCCCGGCGGGGGGCCCACAGATACGCAGTATTTT. It yields the protein CASSPGGGPTDTQYF.